The 10 T cell receptor beta chains below were found in one sample sequenced in a study of a mutant IDH1 vaccine in newly diagnosed glioma. The time point here: week 35, safety follow-up. Every single dose of the vaccine, 300 ug of mutant IDH1 20-mer peptide, came with topical imiquimod. Method: immunoSEQ multiplex PCR; TCRdb's copy keeps in-frame clones and lacks some. Here the sample spans 42,000 or so clones, 83% being singletons. These receptors have no identified antigens. The input for sequencing was PBMCs, taken from a glioma patient whose treatment included an IDH1 peptide vaccine. These receptors originate from a woman aged 50 to 65 with glioma.

J is TRBJ2-7 and V is TRBV5-4, with 9 bases aligning to TRBD2. The CDR3 spans 16 residues. CDR1 SGHNT and CDR2 YYREEE come from the germline V gene (reference sequence). Unmatched junction bases numbered 9, after V lost 0 bases and J lost 5 bases. CDR3 in DNA: TGTGCCAGCAGCTTGGCGTTAGCGGGGGAACTTGACGAGCAGTACTTC. As protein: CASSLALAGELDEQYF.

The rearrangement uses TRBV6-1 and TRBJ2-5; D unclear. The CDR3 length is 12 residues. Germline values: CDR1 MNHNS, CDR2 SASEGT. Trimming removed 5 bases from V and 4 bases from J, with 8 bases in between. The CDR3 DNA sequence: TGTGCCAGCAGTCTCGAAGGAGAGACCCAGTACTTC. This encodes CASSLEGETQYF.

By share, this clone ranks as medium-sized. The V call is TRBV2, the J call TRBJ1-5; D call uncertain. This CDR3 has 16 residues. V was cut by 5 bases and J by 9 bases, with 23 bases left in between. Germline CDR1 and CDR2: SNHLY and FYNNEI. CDR3 amino acids: CASSYGESYKGLPQHF. CDR3 sequence (DNA): TGTGCCAGCAGTTACGGAGAGTCTTACAAAGGACTGCCCCAGCATTTT.

The gene calls are TRBV28 and TRBJ1-5; 7 bases match TRBD1. The CDR3 runs to 15 residues. Unmatched junction bases numbered 9, after V lost 6 bases and J lost 4 bases. The V gene's germline CDR1 is MDHEN and CDR2 SYDVKM. CDR3 in amino acids: CASRSEQGYNQPQHF. The DNA for the CDR3 is TGTGCCAGCAGATCGGAACAGGGGTATAATCAGCCCCAGCATTTT.

V is TRBV19 and J is TRBJ2-7; unclear D gene. CDR3 length equals 15 residues. Germline V gene lookup returns CDR1 LNHDA and CDR2 SQIVND (reference sequence). The V gene lost 2 bases and the J gene lost 3 bases, with 14 bases spanning the gap. For the CDR3, the DNA is TGTGCCAGTAGTATAACGTCCAACAAGCACTACGAGCAGTACTTC. It yields the protein CASSITSNKHYEQYF.

The chain carries TRBV29-1 and TRBJ2-5; 8 nucleotides agree with TRBD1. Trimming removed 7 bases from V and 2 bases from J; junction bases left unmatched: 6. This CDR3 has 13 amino acids. CDR1 and CDR2 (germline): SQVTM, ANQGSEA. This CDR3 is CSGRGLGQETQYF. The CDR3 DNA reads TGCAGCGGCAGGGGGCTGGGACAAGAGACCCAGTACTTC.

In nucleotides, the CDR3 is TGCGCCAGCAGCTTGGACAGCCCGGGCAGCGGCTCCTATAATTCACCCCTCCACTTT. It codes for CASSLDSPGSGSYNSPLHF. The V and J genes are TRBV5-1 and TRBJ1-6; no reliable D call. The V gene lost 0 bases and the J gene lost 0 bases, with 16 bases spanning the gap. The CDR3 sequence is 19 residues long. The germline V gene has CDR1 SGHRS and CDR2 YFSETQ.

This chain connects TRBV7-9 to TRBJ2-7; TRBD1 aligns across 11 bases. This CDR3 is built from 17 residues. J lost 5 bases, V lost 5 bases, and 14 bases had no gene match. Germline V gene lookup returns CDR1 SEHNR and CDR2 FQNEAQ (reference sequence). CDR3 protein: CASSLRSGTGGFHEQYF. CDR3 DNA: TGTGCCAGCAGCCTGAGATCCGGGACAGGGGGTTTCCACGAGCAGTACTTC.

The genes are TRBV18 and TRBJ1-2; D is unresolved. The CDR3 spans 15 residues. V lost 2 bases and J lost 5, with 15 bases in between. CDR1 and CDR2 (germline): KGHSH, LQKENI. CDR3 loop: CASSPEKGGYYGYTF. DNA for the CDR3: TGTGCCAGCTCACCAGAAAAAGGAGGTTATTATGGCTACACCTTC.

The V gene is TRBV11-2, the J gene TRBJ1-2, with 8 bases matching TRBD1. J gave up 5 bases and V 5 bases, and 4 bases lay outside the gene matches. The CDR3 contains 13 residues. Per germline, CDR1 SGHAT and CDR2 FQNNGV. The CDR3 DNA reads TGTGCCAGCAGCACACAGGGGGGTTATGGCTACACCTTC. Amino acid sequence: CASSTQGGYGYTF.